The count of the clone carrying this T cell receptor beta chain is one. Germline CDR1 is MNHEY and CDR2 is SVGAGI. CDR3 length: 11 amino acids. V was cut by 7 bases and J by 5 bases, with 8 bases left in between. These data are taken from a study of brain T cells in children with intractable seizures. Patients received at least one anti-epileptic drug before surgery. Using immunoSEQ multiplex PCR, the repertoire was profiled, and TCRdb retains in-frame clones only, with some absent. This table holds 65,000 to 85,000 clones, under 95% found once. Sample: peripheral blood, taken at surgery. This sequence joins TRBV6-5 and TRBJ2-5; D uncertain. This receptor was obtained from a boy under two years old with tuberous sclerosis and intractable seizures. The chain's CDR3 is CASIMDETQYF. The CDR3 bases are TGTGCCAGCATTATGGATGAGACCCAGTACTTC.